What follows is one T cell receptor (beta chain) and its context. The data originate from a study of blood T cell repertoires in COVID-19. Study as a whole: From T cells, B-cell-depleted T cells, or PBMCs came the material, which was cDNA or gDNA.

Trimming pared 1 base from V and 6 bases from J, leaving 17 bases between. The CDR3 sequence is 16 residues long. Germline CDR1 and CDR2: SGHNT and YYREEE (reference sequence). Assay: immunoSEQ multiplex PCR; the TCRdb copy retains only in-frame clones and omits some. The sample lists some 700,000 clones, just under 90% seen once, with over 0.2% in the top ten. The TCR sequence derives from a woman in her late teens or twenties with acute or convalescent COVID-19. Sequencing was carried out using peripheral blood. The rearrangement uses TRBV5-4 and TRBJ2-1; the D gene is possibly TRBD2 (5 bases). The CDR3 DNA reads TGTGCCAGCAGCTTGTCCCATGAAGGGAGACTCAATGAGCAGTTCTTC. Its protein product is CASSLSHEGRLNEQFF.